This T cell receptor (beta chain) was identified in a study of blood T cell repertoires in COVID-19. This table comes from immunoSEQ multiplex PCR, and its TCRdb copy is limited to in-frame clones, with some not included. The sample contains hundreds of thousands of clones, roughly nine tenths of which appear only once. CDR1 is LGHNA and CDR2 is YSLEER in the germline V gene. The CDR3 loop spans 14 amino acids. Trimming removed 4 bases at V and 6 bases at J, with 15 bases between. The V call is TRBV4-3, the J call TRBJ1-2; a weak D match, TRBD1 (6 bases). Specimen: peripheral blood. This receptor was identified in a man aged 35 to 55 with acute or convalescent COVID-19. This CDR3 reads CASSPGGGADGYTF. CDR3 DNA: TGCGCCAGCAGCCCTGGGGGGGGCGCGGATGGCTACACCTTC.